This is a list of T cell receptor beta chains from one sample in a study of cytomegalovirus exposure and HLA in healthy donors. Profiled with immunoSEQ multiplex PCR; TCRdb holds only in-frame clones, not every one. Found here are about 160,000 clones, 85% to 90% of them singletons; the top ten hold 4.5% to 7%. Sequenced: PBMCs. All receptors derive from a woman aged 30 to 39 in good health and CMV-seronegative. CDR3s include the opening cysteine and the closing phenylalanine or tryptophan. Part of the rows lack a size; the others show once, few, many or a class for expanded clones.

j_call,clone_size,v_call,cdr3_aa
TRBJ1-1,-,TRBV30,CAWSVGGDTEAFF
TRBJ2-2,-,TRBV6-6,CASSYPQGDTGELFF
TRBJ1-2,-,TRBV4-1,CASSLSQEVNYGYTF
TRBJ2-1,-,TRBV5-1,CASSFTPGTSGYNEQFF
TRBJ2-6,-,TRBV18,CASSQQGGANVLTF
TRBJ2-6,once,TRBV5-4,CASSLTPGSGANVLTF
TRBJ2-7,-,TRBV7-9,CASSLLAIGEQYF
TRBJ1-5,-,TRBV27,CASAPGGREPQHF
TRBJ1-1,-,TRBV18,CASSRDRVENTEAFF
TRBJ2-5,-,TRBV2,CASTDEETQYF
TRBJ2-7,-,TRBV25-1,CASSSHRDKTYEQYF
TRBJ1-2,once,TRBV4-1,CASSPTGTEVYGYTF
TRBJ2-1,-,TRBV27,CASSLASIGVHEQFF
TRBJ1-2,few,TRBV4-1,CASSPSLASVYGYTF
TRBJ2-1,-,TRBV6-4,CASSQSGGPYNEQFF
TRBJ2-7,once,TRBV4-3,CASSSGLGSSYEQYF
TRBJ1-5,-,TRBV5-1,CASSLTGDQPQHF
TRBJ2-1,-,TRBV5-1,CASSLGLAGGNEQFF
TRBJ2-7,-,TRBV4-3,CASSQEAFASGGYEQYF
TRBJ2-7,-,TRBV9,CASSASDRGYEQYF
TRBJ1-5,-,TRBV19,CASSIDREEDQPQHF
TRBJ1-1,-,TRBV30,CAWSVRGFAEAFF
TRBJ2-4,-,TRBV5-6,CASSFLGTGSNKNIQYF
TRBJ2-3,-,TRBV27,CASNAGLGMVDTQYF
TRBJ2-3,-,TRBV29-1,CSVEAPGADTQYF
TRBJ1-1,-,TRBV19,CASSTTPNTEAFF
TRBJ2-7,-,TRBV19,CASSKRDTRSYEQYF
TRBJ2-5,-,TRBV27,CASGFQGASETQYF
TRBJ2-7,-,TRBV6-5,CASNPGQSYEQYF
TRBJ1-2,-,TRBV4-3,CASSQDERDRGLINYGYTF
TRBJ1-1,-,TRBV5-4,CASSSGGMNTEAFF
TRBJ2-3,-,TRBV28,CASTTGGRKDTQYF
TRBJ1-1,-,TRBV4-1,CASSQRRSGVRATEAFF
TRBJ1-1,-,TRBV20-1,CSASGTEAFF
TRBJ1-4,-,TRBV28,CASRAKVNEKLFF
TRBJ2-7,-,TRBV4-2,CASSQSSSGGLYEQYF
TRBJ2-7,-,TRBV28,CASRPRDNRSEQYF
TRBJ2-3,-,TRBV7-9,CASSLPPRPGSNTDTQYF
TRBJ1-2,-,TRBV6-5,CASSSGTGGYYGYTF